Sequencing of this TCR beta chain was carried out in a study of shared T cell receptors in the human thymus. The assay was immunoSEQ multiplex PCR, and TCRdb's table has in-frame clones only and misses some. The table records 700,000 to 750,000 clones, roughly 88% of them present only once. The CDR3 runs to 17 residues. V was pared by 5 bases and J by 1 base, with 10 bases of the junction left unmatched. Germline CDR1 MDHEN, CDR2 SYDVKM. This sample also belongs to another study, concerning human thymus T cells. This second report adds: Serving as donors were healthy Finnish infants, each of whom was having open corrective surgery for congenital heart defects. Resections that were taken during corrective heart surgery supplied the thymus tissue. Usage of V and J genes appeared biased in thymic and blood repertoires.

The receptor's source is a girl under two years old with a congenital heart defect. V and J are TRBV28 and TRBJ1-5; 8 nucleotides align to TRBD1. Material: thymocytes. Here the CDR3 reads CASSRDRGGLSNQPQHF. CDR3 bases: TGTGCCAGCAGTAGAGACAGGGGAGGATTAAGCAATCAGCCCCAGCATTTT.